The clone carrying this TCR beta chain was detected once. Relative to the germline gene, one junction end is altered; a read error may explain this. This CDR3 region has 14 residues. The germline V gene encodes CDR1 MNHNS and CDR2 SASEGT. The data derive from a study of OX40 agonist ivuxolimab in advanced cancers. Some clones are missing from TCRdb's copy, which holds only in-frame ones; the method was immunoSEQ multiplex PCR. Here the sample spans approximately 63,000 clones, roughly 90% being singletons. Sequenced material: CD4+ or CD8+ T cells sorted from blood, taken in a trial of the OX40 agonist ivuxolimab. This chain connects TRBV6-1 to TRBJ2-2; maybe TRBD2 (5 bases). The sequence was obtained from an adult with an advanced solid tumor such as melanoma, head and neck, liver or kidney cancer. The CDR3, as DNA: TGTGCCAGCAGGCTCGCTGGAGACACCGGGGAGCTGTCTTTT. Protein: CASRLAGDTGELSF.